This note documents a single T cell receptor (beta chain) sequence. These data belong to a study of control samples from healthy donors and cancer patients. The protocol was immunoSEQ multiplex PCR, while the TCRdb copy is restricted to in-frame clones and leaves out a portion. The data hold tens of thousands of clones, with roughly 83% observed a single time. Trimming stripped 5 bases from V and 3 bases from J, with 11 bases between. CDR3 length equals 13 residues. Germline assignment: CDR1 LNHDA and CDR2 SQIVND (reference sequence). This clonotype originated in a man aged 60-69 years in good health. Sequencing used blood. The chain couples TRBV19 to TRBJ2-7, with a possible D match to TRBD2 (6 bases). DNA of the CDR3: TGTGCCAGTAGTTTGGGAGGCGGCTACGAGCAGTACTTC. Its protein product is CASSLGGGYEQYF.